This T cell receptor (beta chain) was recovered during a study of T cells after yellow fever vaccination. The count of this clonotype is one. Germline CDR1 WSHSY, CDR2 SAAADI. The V and J ends lost 11 bases and 1 base respectively, with 15 bases between them. The CDR3 is 14 amino acids. TCRdb recomputed calls from the 5' RACE reads with MiXCR, one row per CDR3 protein. In the table there are around 120,000 distinct CDR3 sequences, around 15% of which are singletons. The chain couples TRBV10-2 to TRBJ1-5, with D tentatively TRBD1 (5 bases). Source: CD8+ T cells sorted from PBMCs, taken 5 days after the yellow fever booster vaccination. The clonotype originates from a man aged 18 to 35 who received the YFV17D yellow fever vaccine. The CDR3 is CASRPGLSNQPQHF. CDR3 coding DNA: TGCGCCTCCCGGCCGGGGCTCAGCAATCAGCCCCAGCATTTT.